The next 9 T cell receptor beta chains were all read from a single sample in a study of CXCR3-negative and CXCR3-positive naive CD8 T cells. Study observations and caveats: CXCR3-negative naive cells had less hydrophobic TRB CDR3s than did CXCR3-positive naive cells.

TRB cDNA was prepared as libraries by UMI-labeled 5' RACE. TCRdb re-called the 5' RACE reads; one entry per CDR3 protein, DNA not given. In all, the sample yields about 98,000 distinct CDR3 sequences. No antigen has been assigned to these receptors. Sequences were obtained from naive CXCR3+ CD8+ T cells from blood. The subset denotes: CD45RO-CCR7+CD27+CD95- naive CD8+ T cells expressing CXCR3 (TNR3+). The receptors stem from a human donor in good health. Some clones in this sample may be carry-over from other donors' samples.

V and J are TRBV5-1 and TRBJ1-1; TCRdb's D call of TRBD1 is untestable without DNA. The CDR3 consists of 14 residues. CDR1 SGHRS and CDR2 YFSETQ come from the germline V gene. The CDR3 sequence: CASSLTRGATEAFF. The full variable domain, its missing parts supplied by reference TRBV5-1 and TRBJ1-1, is KAGVTQTPRYLIKTRGQQVTLSCSPISGHRSVSWYQQTPGQGLQFLFEYFSETQRNKGNFPGRFSGRQFSNSRSEMNVSTLELGDSALYLCASSLTRGATEAFFGQGTRLTVV.

This chain links TRBV15 with TRBJ2-5; no DNA is available, so the TRBD1 call from TCRdb remains unchecked. Germline values: CDR1 LNHNV, CDR2 YYDKDF (reference sequence). The CDR3 has 14 amino acids. The CDR3 sequence is CATSRLGPGETQYF.

The chain links TRBV20-1 to TRBJ1-6; TCRdb calls TRBD1, which cannot be checked without DNA. The germline CDR1 and CDR2 sequences are DFQATT and SNEGSKA (reference sequence). The CDR3 loop spans 16 amino acids. This chain's CDR3 is CSTRGLHSSYNSPLHF.

CDR3 sequence: CASSWTSPFTDTQYF. The genes are TRBV5-1 and TRBJ2-3; TCRdb designates TRBD2, a call that cannot be tested without DNA. The CDR3 runs to 15 residues. CDR1 and CDR2 (germline): SGHRS, YFSETQ.

The chain links TRBV28 to TRBJ2-1. This CDR3 is built from 12 residues. CDR1 and CDR2 from the germline V gene are MDHEN and SYDVKM. CDR3: CASKGVYNEQFF. Full variable domain (outside the CDR3, taken from reference TRBV28 and TRBJ2-1): DVKVTQSSRYLVKRTGEKVFLECVQDMDHENMFWYRQDPGLGLRLIYFSYDVKMKEKGDIPEGYSVSREKKERFSLILESASTNQTSMYLCASKGVYNEQFFGPGTRLTVL.

The rearrangement joins TRBV28 to TRBJ2-7; absent DNA, TCRdb's TRBD1 call cannot be checked. Germline V gene lookup returns CDR1 MDHEN and CDR2 SYDVKM. The CDR3 length is 17 residues. CDR3 sequence reads: CASSFSGQGASSYEQYF.

The J gene is TRBJ2-5, the V gene TRBV11-1; TCRdb lists TRBD2, though no DNA is available to test this call. The CDR3 runs to 16 residues. Germline CDR1 is SGHAT and CDR2 is FQDESV (reference sequence). The CDR3 spells CASSPGDFSNDETQYF.

V gene TRBV15 combines with J gene TRBJ1-2. CDR1 and CDR2 from the germline V gene are LNHNV and YYDKDF (reference sequence). The CDR3 consists of 11 residues. The CDR3 loop reads CATDGPHGYTF.

The chain carries TRBV6-5 and TRBJ1-2; the D call from TCRdb, TRBD1, cannot be confirmed without DNA. Germline V gives CDR1 MNHEY, CDR2 SVGAGI. The CDR3 contains 14 residues. The CDR3 sequence: CASSYLGQGRGYTF.